Described below is a single T cell receptor (beta chain) sequence and its context. Its matching antigen is unknown. This sample is part of a study of cytotoxic CD8 clonotypes in ibrutinib-treated CLL. The overall study: When averaged across all of the samples, the counts came to a few hundred thousand productive templates and 94,082 productive rearrangements.

V was cut by 0 bases and J by 0 bases, with 6 bases left in between. CDR3 length equals 14 residues. In germline, CDR1 is SGHRS, CDR2 YFSETQ. Method: immunoSEQ multiplex PCR; TCRdb's copy keeps in-frame clones and lacks some. The sample has around 160,000 clones; 81% are singletons. Broader study findings: Exceeding age-matched healthy donors, baseline clonality also tracked the counts of circulating CD8+ T cells.

The origin of this receptor is a human donor with chronic lymphocytic leukemia. The specimen was PBMCs, collected after 12 months of ibrutinib treatment. This chain uses TRBV5-1 with TRBJ1-1; no firm D call. The CDR3 reads CASSLADLNTEAFF. CDR3 DNA: TGCGCCAGCAGCTTGGCCGATCTGAACACTGAAGCTTTCTTT.